This is a list of T cell receptor beta chains from one sample in a study of blood T cell repertoires in COVID-19. Repertoires were generated with immunoSEQ multiplex PCR, while TCRdb's copy carries only in-frame clones and drops some. The table has approximately 140,000 clones, about 89% seen once; the top ten hold more than 15%. Input material: peripheral blood. Source of these receptors: a man aged 50 to 59 with active or convalescent COVID-19. CDR3s include the opening cysteine and the closing phenylalanine or tryptophan. Only some rows state a clone size, as once, few, many or a class for expanded clones.

j_call: TRBJ2-5; v_call: TRBV5-4; clone_size: NA; cdr3_aa: CASRKTSGRGKETQYF
j_call: TRBJ2-7; v_call: TRBV7-9; clone_size: NA; cdr3_aa: CASSSKKRVAGAYEQYF
j_call: TRBJ2-7; v_call: TRBV9; clone_size: few; cdr3_aa: CASSRDSNYEQYF
j_call: TRBJ1-6; v_call: TRBV24-1; clone_size: NA; cdr3_aa: CATRRKWTGLNSPLHF
j_call: TRBJ2-3; v_call: TRBV12-1; clone_size: NA; cdr3_aa: CASSLGCSVDTQYF
j_call: TRBJ1-6; v_call: TRBV9; clone_size: NA; cdr3_aa: CASSSPAGGMNSPLHF
j_call: TRBJ1-5; v_call: TRBV2; clone_size: NA; cdr3_aa: CASSEGGYWDQPQHF
j_call: TRBJ1-6; v_call: TRBV9; clone_size: NA; cdr3_aa: CASSPGGGQINSPLHF
j_call: TRBJ2-7; v_call: TRBV5-6; clone_size: NA; cdr3_aa: CASSLEGLAGGNEQYF
j_call: TRBJ2-5; v_call: TRBV28; clone_size: NA; cdr3_aa: CASSSTGGAQETQYF